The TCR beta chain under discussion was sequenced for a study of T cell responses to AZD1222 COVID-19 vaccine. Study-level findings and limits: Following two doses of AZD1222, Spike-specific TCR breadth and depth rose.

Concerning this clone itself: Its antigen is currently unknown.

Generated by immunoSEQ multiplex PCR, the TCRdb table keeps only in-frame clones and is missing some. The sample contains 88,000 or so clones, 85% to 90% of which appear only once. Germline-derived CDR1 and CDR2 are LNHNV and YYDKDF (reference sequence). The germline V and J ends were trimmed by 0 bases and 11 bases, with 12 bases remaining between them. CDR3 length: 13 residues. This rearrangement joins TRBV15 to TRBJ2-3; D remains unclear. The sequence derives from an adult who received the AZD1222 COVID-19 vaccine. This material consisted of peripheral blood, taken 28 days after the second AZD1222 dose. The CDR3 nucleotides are TGTGCCACCAGCAGAGAATACCTACCCTGGCAGTATTTT. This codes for CATSREYLPWQYF. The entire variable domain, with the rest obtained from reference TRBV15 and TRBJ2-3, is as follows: DAMVIQNPRYQVTQFGKPVTLSCSQTLNHNVMYWYQQKSSQAPKLLFHYYDKDFNNEADTPDNFQSRRPNTSFCFLDIRSPGLGDTAMYLCATSREYLPWQYFGPGTRLTVL.